Following are 2 T cell receptor beta chains from one sample sequenced in a study of read filtering for tumor transcriptome and immune sequencing (dated by TCRdb to 2018 to 2020). Sequencing was carried out with an Illumina HiSeq 4000. Starting from 400 ng RNA, TCR libraries were constructed with the Immunoverse kit using molecular barcoded adaptors that cover the alpha/delta and beta/gamma chains. TCRdb redid the processing of the public reads, applying fastp at Q25 and MiXCR, and retained in-frame beta chains. Under each unique CDR3 protein, matching rows form one entry showing the most common genes and DNA. The sample table contains over 40,000 distinct CDR3 sequences; only one count was recorded for approximately 12% of them. The ten largest account for 14% to 15% of the sample. The sequenced material came from a population of CD138-negative cells sorted from bone marrow. Taken with the paper, the label for cell subset or site translates to: bone marrow mononuclear cells depleted of CD138+ plasma/myeloma cells by negative magnetic selection. The receptors originated from a donor at least 40 years old with multiple myeloma.

This clonotype has at least ten counts. The chain recombines TRBV20-1 with TRBJ2-3; D may be TRBD2 (8 bases). Germline-derived CDR1 and CDR2 are DFQATT and SNEGSKA (reference sequence). V was trimmed by 0 bases and J by 0 bases, leaving 22 bases between them. The CDR3 sequence is 19 residues long. For the CDR3, the DNA is TGCAGTGCTAGAGATCTTCGACGGGAGGGGGCACTTAGCACAGATACGCAGTATTTT. Translating it yields CSARDLRREGALSTDTQYF.

This clonotype was seen repeatedly, ten times or more. The chain couples TRBV2 to TRBJ2-1; 8 nucleotides match TRBD2. The germline gives CDR1 SNHLY, CDR2 FYNNEI. There are 17 residues in the CDR3. The ends lost 3 bases at V and 4 bases at J; junction bases unmatched: 11. CDR3 sequence (DNA): TGTGCCAGCAGTGATTCGGGAGGGGGATCTGAGTACAATGAGCAGTTCTTC. Residues: CASSDSGGGSEYNEQFF.